This T cell receptor (beta chain) was recorded in a study of blood T cells in healthy people across ages. Sample-barcoded 5' priming and a J-beta primer mix drove a second PCR of about 6 to 11 cycles. TCRdb processed the 5' RACE reads anew with MiXCR; each CDR3 protein has one entry. The sample consists of more than 1.4 million distinct CDR3 sequences, roughly 40% of them appearing once. Trimming took 10 bases from V and 3 from J, leaving 12 bases between them. Germline V gene data show CDR1 as MDHEN and CDR2 as SYDVKM. The CDR3 contains 12 residues. This clonotype was observed a few times. What was sequenced was blood. V gene TRBV28 combines with J gene TRBJ2-5; tentatively, D is TRBD2 (5 bases). The TCR sequence derives from a woman aged 18-29 years in good health. The CDR3 DNA sequence: TGTGCCAACCGCCTAGCAGAAGAGACCCAGTACTTC. It specifies CANRLAEETQYF.